Listed below are T cell receptor beta chains from one sample, sequenced in a study of T cell responses to AZD1222 COVID-19 vaccine. The method was immunoSEQ multiplex PCR; TCRdb's version includes in-frame clones alone and lacks a portion of them. The repertoire holds approximately 270,000 clones, 90% to 95% seen once, with around 0.58% in the top ten. The material sequenced was peripheral blood, taken 28 days after the second AZD1222 dose. All receptors come from an adult who received the AZD1222 COVID-19 vaccine. Both conserved end residues are part of each CDR3. D genes are given only for firm matches. The size entry is marked missing in some rows and otherwise reads once, few, many or a size class.

J	V	size	D	CDR3	DNA
TRBJ2-3	TRBV18	NA	NA	CASSPPPTDTQYF	TGTGCCAGCTCACCACCCCCCACAGATACGCAGTATTTT
TRBJ1-3	TRBV6-1	NA	NA	CASSELGASGNTIYF	TGTGCCAGCAGTGAACTGGGGGCAAGTGGAAACACCATATATTTT
TRBJ1-1	TRBV28	NA	NA	CASISAGVDTEAFF	TGTGCCAGCATCTCGGCAGGGGTGGACACTGAAGCTTTCTTT
TRBJ1-6	TRBV5-6	NA	NA	CASSLGQSNSPLHF	TGTGCCAGCAGCTTGGGGCAGTCTAATTCACCCCTCCACTTT
TRBJ1-3	TRBV5-1	NA	TRBD1	CASSPGQGHSGNTIYF	TGCGCCAGCAGCCCCGGACAGGGTCACTCTGGAAACACCATATATTTT
TRBJ1-1	TRBV28	NA	NA	CASSLYGNTEAFF	TGTGCCAGCAGTTTATACGGAAACACTGAAGCTTTCTTT
TRBJ1-3	TRBV4-2	NA	NA	CASSQEWAGSGNTIYF	TGTGCCAGCAGCCAAGAATGGGCGGGCTCTGGAAACACCATATATTTT
TRBJ2-7	TRBV11-1	NA	NA	CASSSLRSYEQYF	TGTGCCAGCAGCTCCCTCCGGTCCTACGAGCAGTACTTC
TRBJ2-1	TRBV9	once	NA	CASSVATENWNEQFF	TGTGCCAGCAGCGTAGCTACCGAGAATTGGAATGAGCAGTTCTTC
TRBJ2-3	TRBV9	NA	TRBD2	CASSPTTSSDTQYF	TGTGCCAGCAGCCCAACGACTAGCTCAGATACGCAGTATTTT
TRBJ1-1	TRBV9	once	NA	CASSAGATPNTEAFF	TGTGCCAGCAGCGCCGGGGCAACCCCGAACACTGAAGCTTTCTTT
TRBJ2-6	TRBV5-1	NA	TRBD1	CASSLVGQVVFGANVLTF	TGCGCCAGCAGCTTGGTTGGACAGGTGGTCTTTGGGGCCAACGTCCTGACTTTC
TRBJ1-2	TRBV10-2	NA	TRBD1	CASGDRQFCTF	TGCGCCAGCGGGGACAGACAATTTTGCACCTTC
TRBJ1-5	TRBV2	once	NA	CASSEGPQPQHF	TGTGCCAGCAGTGAAGGGCCTCAGCCCCAGCATTTT
TRBJ2-2	TRBV4-1	NA	NA	CASSPSAPNTGELFF	TGCGCCAGCAGCCCGTCGGCTCCGAACACCGGGGAGCTGTTTTTT
TRBJ2-5	TRBV11-3	once	NA	CASSLAAFQETQYF	TGTGCCAGCAGCTTAGCCGCCTTCCAAGAGACCCAGTACTTC
TRBJ1-5	TRBV28	NA	TRBD1	CASSSLDRVNQPQHF	TGTGCCAGCAGTTCGCTGGACAGGGTCAATCAGCCCCAGCATTTT
TRBJ2-7	TRBV28	NA	NA	CASSLLRLAYEQYF	TGTGCCAGCAGTTTATTGAGACTAGCCTACGAGCAGTACTTC
TRBJ1-4	TRBV18	few	TRBD1	CASSPRGLNEKLFF	TGTGCCAGCTCACCAAGGGGGCTGAATGAAAAACTGTTTTTT
TRBJ1-5	TRBV20-1	NA	NA	CSASDGFQPQHF	TGCAGTGCTAGTGATGGGTTTCAGCCCCAGCATTTT
TRBJ2-7	TRBV28	NA	NA	CASSSGQGHEQYF	NA
TRBJ1-6	TRBV11-2	NA	NA	CASSWGSSPLHF	TGTGCCAGCAGCTGGGGGAGTTCACCCCTCCACTTT
TRBJ2-1	TRBV9	NA	NA	CASSRDLGHEQFF	TGTGCCAGCAGCCGGGACTTAGGGCATGAGCAGTTCTTC
TRBJ1-1	TRBV28	few	NA	CASSRLPPGIRATEAFF	TGTGCCAGCAGTAGACTCCCTCCAGGGATTCGGGCCACTGAAGCTTTCTTT
TRBJ1-6	TRBV14	NA	TRBD1	CASSNRGNSPLHF	TGTGCCAGCAGTAACAGGGGGAATTCACCCCTCCACTTT
TRBJ2-2	TRBV5-1	NA	NA	CASSPEGFGRATGELFF	TGCGCCAGCAGCCCAGAGGGATTCGGCAGGGCCACCGGGGAGCTGTTTTTT
TRBJ2-3	TRBV10-3	once	NA	CAISESDLGTQYF	TGTGCCATCAGTGAGTCGGACCTCGGGACGCAGTATTTT
TRBJ2-1	TRBV28	NA	TRBD2	CASSPRLAGPFYNEQFF	TGTGCCAGCAGTCCACGGCTAGCGGGGCCTTTCTACAATGAGCAGTTCTTC
TRBJ2-2	TRBV5-6	NA	NA	CASSLGRRVNTGELFF	TGTGCCAGCAGCTTGGGAAGGAGGGTGAACACCGGGGAGCTGTTTTTT
TRBJ2-7	TRBV4-1	NA	TRBD2	CASSQRASGSYEQYF	TGCGCCAGCAGCCAACGCGCTAGCGGCTCCTACGAGCAGTACTTC
TRBJ2-3	TRBV3-1/TRBV3-2	NA	NA	CASSLASTDTQYF	TGTGCCAGCAGCCTAGCCAGCACAGATACGCAGTATTTT
TRBJ1-3	TRBV30	few	NA	CALDGWRHTSGNTIYF	TGTGCCTTGGATGGGTGGAGACATACCTCTGGAAACACCATATATTTT
TRBJ1-2	TRBV6-2/TRBV6-3	NA	NA	CASSYSMAAGSQANYGYTF	TGTGCCAGCAGTTACTCGATGGCGGCGGGGAGCCAAGCTAACTATGGCTACACCTTC
TRBJ1-4	TRBV2	once	NA	CASSDGRASEKLFF	TGTGCCAGCAGTGATGGCAGGGCCAGTGAAAAACTGTTTTTT
TRBJ1-1	TRBV6-5	few	TRBD1	CASSRKGQGYTEAFF	TGTGCCAGCAGTAGAAAGGGACAGGGATACACTGAAGCTTTCTTT